The 9 T cell receptor beta chains reported below all come from one sample, sequenced in a study of blood T cell repertoires in COVID-19. Sequencing used immunoSEQ multiplex PCR; TCRdb keeps in-frame clones, though not all of them. The sample records some 180,000 clones, around 80% being singletons. The sequencing sample was made of PBMCs or T cells enriched from blood (not recorded which). Receptors were obtained from a man in his 60s who had been exposed to COVID-19.

This clone was picked up a small number of times. V usage is TRBV10-2 and J usage is TRBJ1-1, with a possible D match to TRBD1 (5 bases). CDR1 is WSHSY and CDR2 is SAAADI in the germline V gene. V lost 1 base and J 3 bases, leaving 12 bases between the germline ends. The CDR3 length is 15 residues. Here the CDR3 reads CASSEYRGRDTEAFF. The CDR3 nucleotides read TGCGCCAGCAGTGAGTATAGGGGAAGGGACACTGAAGCTTTCTTT.

The V call is TRBV7-2, the J call TRBJ2-1, with D uncertain. The CDR3 extends over 12 amino acids. Trimming pared 4 bases from V and 10 bases from J, leaving 11 bases between. Germline loops: CDR1 SGHTA, CDR2 FQGNSA. CDR3 in amino acids: CASSSPGKEQFF. In DNA form, the CDR3 reads TGTGCCAGCAGCTCCCCAGGTAAGGAGCAGTTCTTC.

The chain employs TRBV6-5 and TRBJ1-5; a weak D match, TRBD1 (6 bases). The germline V and J ends were trimmed by 6 bases and 4 bases, with 13 bases remaining between them. Per germline, CDR1 MNHEY and CDR2 SVGAGI. This CDR3 has 14 residues. In DNA form, the CDR3 reads TGTGCCAGCAGCCCCGGACAGAAAAATCAGCCCCAGCATTTT. Amino acids: CASSPGQKNQPQHF.

J is TRBJ2-5 and V is TRBV2; the D gene is possibly TRBD2 (6 bases). Per the germline V gene, CDR1 is SNHLY and CDR2 is FYNNEI. This CDR3 is built from 14 residues. V was shortened by 6 bases and J by 2 bases, with 13 bases between the two germline ends. The CDR3 nucleotides read TGTGCCAGCAGGGTTGGACTACTACAAGAGACCCAGTACTTC. Translation gives CASRVGLLQETQYF.

The chain has TRBV11-2 and TRBJ2-2; 11 bases are shared with TRBD2. The CDR3 covers 14 residues. The germline V gene has CDR1 SGHAT and CDR2 FQNNGV. The junction had 5 bases not matched to a gene; V was cut back by 7 bases and J by 7 bases. DNA of the CDR3: TGTGCCAGCAACCCCGGGACTAGCGGCGGGGAGCTGTTTTTT. Its translation: CASNPGTSGGELFF.

This clone has only one observation. V usage is TRBV7-3 and J usage is TRBJ2-5; D may be TRBD2 (5 bases). CDR1 and CDR2 (germline): SGHTA, FQGTGA. The CDR3 extends over 16 amino acids. Deletions cut 0 bases from V and 5 bases from J, with 16 bases between. Here the CDR3 DNA reads TGTGCCAGCAGCTTAACCCCCGAGCGGATTGGGGAGACCCAGTACTTC. This encodes CASSLTPERIGETQYF.

J is TRBJ1-2 and V is TRBV6-1; TRBD1 might be the D (6 bases). V dropped 0 bases and J dropped 4 bases, with 12 bases sitting between them. The germline CDR1 and CDR2 sequences are MNHNS and SASEGT. The CDR3 consists of 15 residues. CDR3 in DNA: TGTGCCAGCAGTGAAGCGGCAGGGGTTTTCTATGGCTACACCTTC. Its translation: CASSEAAGVFYGYTF.

The genes are TRBV11-3 and TRBJ2-2; tentative D call: TRBD1 (5 bases). Germline values: CDR1 SGHNT, CDR2 YENEEA. CDR3 length: 14 residues. Trimming cost V 7 bases and J 3 bases, with 12 bases left between them. CDR3: CASTSKGDTGELFF. The CDR3, as DNA: TGTGCCAGCACCTCTAAAGGGGACACCGGGGAGCTGTTTTTT.

This rearrangement joins TRBV27 to TRBJ2-3; the D is unclear. The germline V gene encodes CDR1 MNHEY and CDR2 SMNVEV (reference sequence). This CDR3 contains 14 residues. Trimming removed 5 bases at V and 4 bases at J, with 13 bases between. The CDR3 DNA follows: TGTGCCAGCAGTCCCCCTCATAGCTCAGATACGCAGTATTTT. Protein product: CASSPPHSSDTQYF.